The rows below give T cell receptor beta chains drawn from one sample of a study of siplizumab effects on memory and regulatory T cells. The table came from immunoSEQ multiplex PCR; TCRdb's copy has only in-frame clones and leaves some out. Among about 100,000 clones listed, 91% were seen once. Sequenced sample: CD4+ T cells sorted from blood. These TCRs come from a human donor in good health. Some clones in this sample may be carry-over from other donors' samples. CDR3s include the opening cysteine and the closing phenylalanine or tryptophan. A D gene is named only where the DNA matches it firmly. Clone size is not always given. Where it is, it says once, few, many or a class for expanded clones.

CDR3 protein: CASSVGGLSGWVDTQYF
CDR3 DNA: TGTGCCAGCAGCGTAGGAGGATTGAGTGGGTGGGTAGATACGCAGTATTTT
D gene: NA
clone size: NA
V gene: TRBV9
J gene: TRBJ2-3

CDR3 protein: CASSLDRNQPQHF
CDR3 DNA: TGTGCCAGCAGTCTTGACAGAAATCAGCCCCAGCATTTT
D gene: NA
clone size: NA
V gene: TRBV7-3
J gene: TRBJ1-5

CDR3 protein: CASSYETRGFGYTF
CDR3 DNA: TGTGCCAGCAGTTATGAGACAAGGGGCTTTGGCTACACCTTC
D gene: NA
clone size: NA
V gene: TRBV6-5
J gene: TRBJ1-2

CDR3 protein: CATGFGVESYEQYF
CDR3 DNA: TGTGCCACGGGATTTGGGGTAGAGTCCTACGAGCAGTACTTC
D gene: NA
clone size: NA
V gene: TRBV6-5
J gene: TRBJ2-7

CDR3 protein: CASRSTSGGTDTQYF
CDR3 DNA: TGTGCCAGCAGATCAACTAGCGGAGGCACAGATACGCAGTATTTT
D gene: TRBD2
clone size: NA
V gene: TRBV7-9
J gene: TRBJ2-3

CDR3 protein: CAISEGLRSSGRLNEQFF
CDR3 DNA: TGTGCCATCAGTGAAGGGTTACGGAGTAGCGGGAGGCTCAATGAGCAGTTCTTC
D gene: TRBD2
clone size: NA
V gene: TRBV10-3
J gene: TRBJ2-1

CDR3 protein: CASSGHDRGRANYGYTF
CDR3 DNA: TGTGCCAGCAGTGGCCATGACAGGGGACGCGCTAACTATGGCTACACCTTC
D gene: TRBD1
clone size: few
V gene: TRBV6-1
J gene: TRBJ1-2

CDR3 protein: CASKTLPEGTGELFF
CDR3 DNA: TGCGCCAGCAAAACCCTGCCGGAGGGAACCGGGGAGCTGTTTTTT
D gene: NA
clone size: NA
V gene: TRBV5-1
J gene: TRBJ2-2

CDR3 protein: CAIRSASGTDTQYF
CDR3 DNA: TGTGCCATCAGGTCGGCTAGCGGCACAGATACGCAGTATTTT
D gene: NA
clone size: NA
V gene: TRBV10-3
J gene: TRBJ2-3

CDR3 protein: CASSSRPAGANVLTF
CDR3 DNA: TGTGCCAGCAGCTCCAGACCGGCAGGGGCCAACGTCCTGACTTTC
D gene: NA
clone size: NA
V gene: TRBV5-6
J gene: TRBJ2-6

CDR3 protein: CASTLGGLAGGETQYF
CDR3 DNA: TGTGCCAGCACCCTAGGGGGACTAGCGGGAGGAGAGACCCAGTACTTC
D gene: TRBD2
clone size: NA
V gene: TRBV7-6
J gene: TRBJ2-5

CDR3 protein: CASSIERGQPSGDTGELFF
CDR3 DNA: TGTGCCAGTAGTATAGAGCGTGGACAACCCTCTGGGGACACCGGGGAGCTGTTTTTT
D gene: NA
clone size: NA
V gene: TRBV19
J gene: TRBJ2-2

CDR3 protein: CASSKLTGLAIDTQYF
CDR3 DNA: TGTGCCAGCAGCAAACTAACGGGACTAGCGATAGATACGCAGTATTTT
D gene: TRBD2
clone size: NA
V gene: TRBV5-4
J gene: TRBJ2-3

CDR3 protein: CASSPGGRYNYGYTF
CDR3 DNA: TGTGCCAGCAGTCCCGGGGGCCGTTACAACTATGGCTACACCTTC
D gene: NA
clone size: NA
V gene: TRBV6-5
J gene: TRBJ1-2

CDR3 protein: CASSPRERRIEQYF
CDR3 DNA: TGTGCCAGCAGCCCCCGCGAGAGGAGGATCGAGCAGTACTTC
D gene: NA
clone size: NA
V gene: TRBV7-2
J gene: TRBJ2-7

CDR3 protein: CASSVSKRTDRGEKLFF
CDR3 DNA: TGCGCCAGCAGCGTTTCCAAAAGGACGGACAGGGGTGAAAAACTGTTTTTT
D gene: TRBD1
clone size: NA
V gene: TRBV5-1
J gene: TRBJ1-4

CDR3 protein: CASSIVYNAYNSPLHF
CDR3 DNA: TGTGCCAGTAGTATCGTTTACAATGCCTATAATTCACCCCTCCACTTT
D gene: NA
clone size: NA
V gene: TRBV19
J gene: TRBJ1-6

CDR3 protein: CASSQSADTEAFF
CDR3 DNA: TGTGCCAGCTCACAGTCGGCGGACACTGAAGCTTTCTTT
D gene: NA
clone size: NA
V gene: TRBV18
J gene: TRBJ1-1

CDR3 protein: CATSRVGGVGGSNPRRYEQYF
CDR3 DNA: TGTGCCACCAGCAGAGTGGGTGGGGTTGGCGGGTCGAACCCTAGGAGATACGAGCAGTACTTC
D gene: NA
clone size: NA
V gene: TRBV15
J gene: TRBJ2-7

CDR3 protein: CASSLTRGPYEQYF
CDR3 DNA: TGCGCCAGCAGCTTAACACGGGGGCCCTACGAGCAGTACTTC
D gene: NA
clone size: NA
V gene: TRBV5-1
J gene: TRBJ2-7

CDR3 protein: CASMRNPDNEQFF
CDR3 DNA: TGTGCCAGTATGAGGAACCCCGACAATGAGCAGTTCTTC
D gene: NA
clone size: NA
V gene: TRBV19
J gene: TRBJ2-1

CDR3 protein: CASSVNPVETQYF
CDR3 DNA: TGTGCCAGCAGCGTAAATCCCGTGGAGACCCAGTACTTC
D gene: NA
clone size: NA
V gene: TRBV9
J gene: TRBJ2-5

CDR3 protein: CASKLLGGTEDEQYF
CDR3 DNA: TGCGCCAGTAAACTACTGGGGGGGACTGAGGACGAGCAGTACTTC
D gene: TRBD2
clone size: NA
V gene: TRBV5-1
J gene: TRBJ2-7

CDR3 protein: CATSRMDGSYEQYF
CDR3 DNA: TGTGCCACCAGCAGAATGGACGGGTCCTACGAGCAGTACTTC
D gene: NA
clone size: NA
V gene: TRBV15
J gene: TRBJ2-7

CDR3 protein: CASATVRDGTDTQYF
CDR3 DNA: TGTGCTAGTGCCACCGTCCGGGATGGCACAGATACGCAGTATTTT
D gene: NA
clone size: once
V gene: TRBV12-5
J gene: TRBJ2-3

CDR3 protein: CASSIASKNTGELFF
CDR3 DNA: TGTGCCAGTAGTATAGCCTCTAAAAACACCGGGGAGCTGTTTTTT
D gene: NA
clone size: NA
V gene: TRBV19
J gene: TRBJ2-2

CDR3 protein: CASSPIGETQYF
CDR3 DNA: TGTGCCAGCTCACCAATAGGGGAGACCCAGTACTTC
D gene: NA
clone size: NA
V gene: TRBV18
J gene: TRBJ2-5